This record covers a single T cell receptor beta chain. This sample is part of a study of blood T cell repertoires in COVID-19. In the study overall: Donors in the United States, Italy and Spain gave samples during acute or convalescent COVID-19.

During active infection, Seattle patients enrolled and were then monitored through disease. Assay: immunoSEQ multiplex PCR; the TCRdb copy retains only in-frame clones and omits some. The data show 300,000 to 450,000 clones, around 92% seen once. CDR1 and CDR2 from the germline V gene are MNHEY and SMNVEV (reference sequence). This CDR3 spans 15 amino acids. Trimming cost V 5 bases and J 3 bases, with 17 bases left between them. The material sequenced was peripheral blood. The chain is built from TRBV27 and TRBJ2-7, with TRBD2 as a possible D gene (7 bases). The sequence was obtained from a woman under 40 with COVID-19, enrolled during active disease. Here the CDR3 reads CASSERGGFFYEQYF. The CDR3 nucleotides are TGTGCCAGCAGTGAAAGGGGGGGTTTCTTCTACGAGCAGTACTTC.